These T cell receptor beta chains were read from a single sample in a study of neoadjuvant anti-PD-1 for oral cavity cancer. The protocol was immunoSEQ multiplex PCR, while the TCRdb copy is restricted to in-frame clones and leaves out a portion. Counted here are about 37,000 clones, roughly two fifths occurring once; the ten biggest clones make up about a sixth. This sample comprised tumor tissue, obtained after nivolumab (anti-PD-1) treatment. The receptors here all came from a person aged 35 to 85 with oral cavity squamous cell carcinoma. Each CDR3 is given with its conserved first and last residue. A D gene is named only where the DNA matches it firmly. Size is stated for part of the rows, as once, few or many counts, or as a class when the clone is expanded.

j_call cdr3_length clone_size v_call d_call cdr3_nt cdr3_aa
TRBJ2-6 20 - TRBV19 TRBD1 TGTGCCAGTAGTACTCGCCCCGGGACAGGGTCCTCCTCTGGGGCCAACGTCCTGACTTTC CASSTRPGTGSSSGANVLTF
TRBJ2-1 15 - TRBV11-2 - TGTGCCAGCAGCATCTCGACTTTCTCCTACAATGAGCAGTTCTTC CASSISTFSYNEQFF
TRBJ1-1 15 once TRBV27 TRBD1 TGTGCCAGCAGTACCGGGACAGGGGGTGATACTGAAGCTTTCTTT CASSTGTGGDTEAFF
TRBJ2-1 15 - TRBV9 TRBD2 TGTGCCAGCAGCGTAGCACTGGGACTAGCGGAAGAGCAGTTCTTC CASSVALGLAEEQFF
TRBJ2-1 15 once TRBV5-1 - TGCGCCAGCAGCTCTCAGGGTGGGTCCTACAATGAGCAGTTCTTC CASSSQGGSYNEQFF
TRBJ2-2 15 - TRBV28 - TGTGCCAGCAGTTTATGGGGGACTGGGACCGGGGAGCTGTTTTTT CASSLWGTGTGELFF
TRBJ1-2 13 few TRBV27 - TGTGCCAGCAGTGCTCTATTTAACTATGGCTACACCTTC CASSALFNYGYTF
TRBJ1-4 14 few TRBV6-5 - TGTGCCAGCAAAAGGGGGAAGGTTGGGGAAAAACTGTTTTTT CASKRGKVGEKLFF
TRBJ2-1 15 - TRBV5-6 - TGTGCCAGCAGCGACCGGTCTTGGGAGTACAATGAGCAGTTCTTC CASSDRSWEYNEQFF
TRBJ2-1 13 - TRBV5-1 - TGCGCCAGCAGTACCGGGGGAAGCAATGAGCAGTTCTTC CASSTGGSNEQFF
TRBJ1-1 13 - TRBV7-6 TRBD1 TGTGCCAGCAGCTCGGACAGGGGGACTGAAGCTTTCTTT CASSSDRGTEAFF
TRBJ2-7 14 - TRBV19 - TGTGCCAGTTCACAGGAACCGAGCTCCTACGAGCAGTACTTC CASSQEPSSYEQYF
TRBJ1-2 17 - TRBV7-9 TRBD1 TGTGCCAGCAGCCCACCCCTCAACGACAGGGTTAACTATGGCTACACCTTC CASSPPLNDRVNYGYTF
TRBJ2-1 15 - TRBV6-4 - TGTGCCAGCAGTGAACGGCTAGCTCCCTACAATGAGCAGTTCTTC CASSERLAPYNEQFF
TRBJ2-7 14 few TRBV28 TRBD1 TGTGCCAGCAGTTTTTGGGACAGGGGCATCGAGCAGTACTTC CASSFWDRGIEQYF
TRBJ2-3 16 - TRBV6-6 - TGTGCCACCCGTGGGGTCGGGTCACCGTCCACAGATACGCAGTATTTT CATRGVGSPSTDTQYF
TRBJ2-5 14 - TRBV5-4 TRBD2 TGTGCCAGCAGCTCGCCTAGCGGCCAAGAGACCCAGTACTTC CASSSPSGQETQYF
TRBJ2-1 13 many TRBV5-1 - TGCGCCAGCAGCTTATCGGTGGGCAATGAGCAGTTCTTC CASSLSVGNEQFF
TRBJ1-2 13 many TRBV5-6 - TGTGCCAGCAGCTTGGACAGGGACTATGGCTACACCTTC CASSLDRDYGYTF
TRBJ2-1 16 - TRBV6-5 TRBD2 TGTGCCAGCAGTTTTAGCGGGACGAACTCCTACAATGAGCAGTTCTTC CASSFSGTNSYNEQFF
TRBJ1-6 16 few TRBV6-1 - TGTGCCAGCAGTGAAGAGGCAGGGGCGGGGCATTCACCCCTCCACTTT CASSEEAGAGHSPLHF
TRBJ2-4 15 - TRBV4-1 - TGCGCCAGCAGCCAAGATCCCCAAAGGGTTCACATTCAGTACTTC CASSQDPQRVHIQYF